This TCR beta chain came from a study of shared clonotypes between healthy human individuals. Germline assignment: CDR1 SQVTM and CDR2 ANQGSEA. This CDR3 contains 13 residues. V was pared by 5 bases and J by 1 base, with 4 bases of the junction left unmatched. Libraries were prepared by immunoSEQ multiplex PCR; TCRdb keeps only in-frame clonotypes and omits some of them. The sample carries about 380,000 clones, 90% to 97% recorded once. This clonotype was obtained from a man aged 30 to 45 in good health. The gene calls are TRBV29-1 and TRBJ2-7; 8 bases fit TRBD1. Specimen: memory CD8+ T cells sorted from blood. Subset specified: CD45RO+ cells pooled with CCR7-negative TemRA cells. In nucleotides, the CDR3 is TGCAGCGTTCCGGGACAGGCTTCCTACGAGCAGTACTTC. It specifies CSVPGQASYEQYF.